This T cell receptor (beta chain) was captured by sequencing in a study of T cell changes during pregnancy in multiple sclerosis. With V trimmed by 2 bases and J by 4 bases, 7 bases remained unmatched. Germline loops: CDR1 PRHDT, CDR2 FYEKMQ (reference sequence). CDR3 length: 15 amino acids. Method: immunoSEQ multiplex PCR; TCRdb's copy keeps in-frame clones and lacks some. The sample holds 85,000 to 95,000 clones; 75% to 95% are singletons and the top ten take roughly 1.7%. This sequence originates from a female donor in good health, enrolled as a control in a pregnancy study. The sequenced sample was peripheral blood, obtained after pregnancy. The J gene is TRBJ1-1, the V gene TRBV13; 7 bases line up with TRBD1. The CDR3 here is CASSLRAGGRTEAFF. The DNA for the CDR3 is TGTGCCAGCAGCTTAAGGGCAGGGGGGCGCACTGAAGCTTTCTTT.